Included here is one TCR beta chain sequence, with context. The sample holds many counts of this clonotype. No cognate antigen has been identified for it. No per-base quality is available; no much larger clone lies one base away. The record originates from a study of neurological immune-mediated disorders (dated by TCRdb to about 2019). As for the study more broadly: Peripheral blood TCR-beta repertoires from patients with HTLV-I-associated myelopathy (HAM/TSP), patients with multiple sclerosis, and healthy controls were compared in the study using UMI-based sequencing. The 106 TCR-beta libraries included longitudinal samples, technical triplicates and paired sorted CD4+ and CD8+ T-cell subsets alongside PBMC samples. Of the 68 subjects in the cohort, about 14 were HAM/TSP patients, roughly 35 were multiple sclerosis patients, and about 20 were healthy controls. Broader findings and caveats from the paper: No identical CDR3 amino acid sequences were found to be shared among expanded clones across subjects, suggesting that TCR-beta repertoires were private in all groups. TCR clonal expansion was highest in HAM/TSP patients and lowest in MS patients, with MS patients falling below even healthy controls.

For sorted-subset TCR libraries, some 950,000 sorted CD4+ or CD8+ T cells were used. Peripheral blood was subjected to Ficoll-Hypaque density gradient centrifugation to isolate PBMCs, which were then cryopreserved in liquid nitrogen. Paired sorted CD4+ and CD8+ subsets came from healthy controls, HAM/TSP patients and MS patients. cDNA was synthesized by template-switch 5'RACE using a primer with a 10-nucleotide random unique molecular identifier that tagged each TCR transcript. Every sequencing run yielded over 160 million TCR-beta sequences covering 15-18 subjects. Total RNA was extracted with the RNeasy kit. The KAPA Real-time Library Amplification kit was used to amplify TCR-beta VDJ regions with primers targeting the TCR constant region and the 5'RACE anchor. A first PCR added sample indexes and Illumina adaptors, and a second PCR then raised library yield. The roughly 650 bp TCR product was size-selected on a 2% E-gel SizeSelection system after Ampure bead purification. Before pooling, library quality was assessed on a Bioanalyzer, concentration was determined with Qubit, and library quantification was performed with the Kapa Library Quantification kit. An Illumina HiSeq 2500 sequenced the libraries paired-end 2 x 150 bp. To increase sequence diversity, roughly 24-31% phiX was spiked into each library pool. In the source study's methods: Quality-filtered reads were processed with the UMI-based MiGEC pipeline, which removed over 75% of raw TCR sequences during error correction. IMGT germline references were used for aligning VDJ genes, and each clonotype was defined as a unique CDR3 amino acid sequence together with its V-J genes. Clonal expansion, Shannon diversity and CDR3 relatedness (CalcPairwiseDistances, ClusterSamples) were evaluated with VDJtools, and phylogenetic trees were built with CLCbio workbench. Using coefficient-of-variation modelling across technical triplicates, the study counted a clone as expanded if it had at least 8 unique UMIs. The public reads were reprocessed in TCRdb via fastp at Q25 and MiXCR, keeping in-frame beta chains. Every entry covers one CDR3 protein and lists the most common genes and DNA from its rows. These V and J calls derive from TCRdb rather than the authors' analysis. The sample table holds tens of thousands of distinct CDR3 sequences, of which approximately 10% were seen once. The ten largest clones capture roughly 3.9% of the sample.

V gives up 1 base and J gives up 4 bases, and the segment between their germline ends measures 8 bases. The CDR3 sequence holds 15 residues, the cysteine and phenylalanine included. Kept here is only the CDR3 DNA, which spans 45 bases and is read in frame from base 1. The chain is made from TRBV12-3 or TRBV12-4 and TRBJ1-6, with the D gene too uncertain to name. This TCR came from a woman aged 25 to 39 with HTLV-1-associated myelopathy (HAM/TSP). Sequenced input: CD4+ T cells from blood. The nucleotide sequence is TGTGCCAGCAGTTTAGAGGGAAATTATAATTCACCCCTCCACTTT. It codes for CASSLEGNYNSPLHF.